One and the same sample provided the 18 T cell receptor beta chains below, sequenced in a study of T cell responses to AZD1222 COVID-19 vaccine. Here immunoSEQ multiplex PCR was the method, and the copy in TCRdb shows in-frame clones only, minus some. This table has roughly 150,000 clones, roughly 92% appearing once. The sample in question was peripheral blood, obtained 28 days after the second AZD1222 dose. These receptors all stem from an adult who received the AZD1222 COVID-19 vaccine.

V usage is TRBV9 and J usage is TRBJ1-2, with 9 bases aligning to TRBD1. The CDR3 spans 14 residues. Germline values: CDR1 SGDLS, CDR2 YYNGEE. Germline trimming cut 2 bases from V and 7 bases from J; bases unmatched to any gene: 6. The CDR3 reads CASSVRQGESGYTF. The CDR3 DNA reads TGTGCCAGCAGCGTTCGACAGGGGGAGAGTGGCTACACCTTC.

The CDR3 is CASSAGQGLAYEQYV. For the CDR3, the DNA is TGTGCCAGCTCCGCGGGACAGGGACTTGCTTACGAGCAGTACGTC. V is TRBV18 and J is TRBJ2-7; TRBD1 agrees at 9 bases. The CDR3 runs 15 residues. V was clipped by 6 bases and J by 4 bases; unmatched bases: 10. Germline CDR1 reads KGHSH; CDR2 reads LQKENI.

V usage is TRBV15 and J usage is TRBJ1-2; D is unclear. Germline V gene data show CDR1 as LNHNV and CDR2 as YYDKDF (reference sequence). The length of the CDR3 is 13 residues. Trimming cost V 0 bases and J 8 bases, with 10 bases left between them. The CDR3: CATSRDRVAGYTF. CDR3 bases: TGTGCCACCAGCAGAGATCGGGTAGCGGGCTACACCTTC.

This clone was detected only once. The chain combines TRBV25-1 with TRBJ1-6, with D tentatively TRBD1 (5 bases). The germline CDR1 and CDR2 sequences are MGHDK and SYGVNS. V shed 4 bases and J shed 7 bases, with 8 bases lying between them. The CDR3 is made up of 13 amino acids. In DNA, the CDR3 is TGTGCCAGCAGTGTAGGGGTAAATTCACCCCTCCACTTT. It is translated as CASSVGVNSPLHF. Looking up the rest from reference TRBV25-1 and TRBJ1-6 gives the full variable domain: EADIYQTPRYLVIGTGKKITLECSQTMGHDKMYWYQQDPGMELHLIHYSYGVNSTEKGDLSSESTVSRIRTEHFPLTLESARPSHTSQYLCASSVGVNSPLHFGNGTRLTVT.

The V and J genes are TRBV4-3 and TRBJ1-1; weak D call: TRBD1 (5 bases). The V end lost 1 base, the J end lost 8 bases, and 14 bases lay between the germline ends. This CDR3 has 14 amino acids. CDR1 and CDR2 from the germline V gene are LGHNA and YSLEER. In nucleotides, the CDR3 is TGCGCCAGCAGCCAAGGAGCGGCCGGGACGGAAGCTTTCTTT. It yields the protein CASSQGAAGTEAFF.

CDR3 residues: CASSQDLLSPLHF. The CDR3 DNA reads TGTGCCAGCAGCCAAGACTTGCTTTCACCCCTCCACTTT. This chain links TRBV4-2 with TRBJ1-6, with no clear D. The CDR3 has 13 residues. V was clipped by 0 bases and J by 9 bases, with 6 bases between them. Germline V lookup: CDR1 LGHNA, CDR2 YNFKEQ.

The V gene is TRBV5-4, the J gene TRBJ1-3; D is possibly TRBD1 (5 bases). V lost 2 bases to trimming and J lost 0 bases, with 9 bases between them. The germline CDR1 and CDR2 sequences are SGHNT and YYREEE (reference sequence). This CDR3 spans 15 amino acids. The CDR3 loop is CASSLGHYSGNTIYF. The CDR3 coding sequence is TGTGCCAGCAGCTTAGGACACTACTCTGGAAACACCATATATTTT.

The gene calls are TRBV27 and TRBJ1-2; D is uncertain. The ends were cut back, 6 bases at V and 0 bases at J, with 14 bases in the middle. Germline-derived CDR1 and CDR2 are MNHEY and SMNVEV (reference sequence). The CDR3 contains 15 residues. The CDR3: CASSQYGVPNYGYTF. The CDR3 bases are TGTGCCAGCAGCCAATACGGGGTCCCTAACTATGGCTACACCTTC.

The V and J genes are TRBV5-6 and TRBJ1-2, with a weak D call TRBD1 (6 bases). Trimming removed 5 bases from V and 6 bases from J, with 17 bases in between. In germline, CDR1 is SGHDT, CDR2 YYEEEE. The CDR3 has 14 residues. Here the CDR3 DNA reads TGTGCCAGCAGGCTACCAGGGGTTTTGAATGGCTACACCTTC. Its translation is CASRLPGVLNGYTF.

This chain uses TRBV30 with TRBJ1-5, with D uncertain. The germline gives CDR1 GTSNPN, CDR2 SVGIG (reference sequence). This CDR3 is 12 amino acids long. The V and J ends lost 5 bases and 5 bases respectively, with 10 bases between them. CDR3 amino acids: CAWDRADQPQHF. The CDR3 DNA reads TGTGCCTGGGATAGGGCCGATCAGCCCCAGCATTTT.

The rearrangement uses TRBV27 and TRBJ2-3, with TRBD2 identical over 7 bases. This CDR3 is 15 amino acids long. Per germline, CDR1 MNHEY and CDR2 SMNVEV (reference sequence). After removal of 5 bases from V and 4 bases from J, the junction contained 9 bases not matched to a gene. CDR3 region: CASSPVGRVSDTQYF. CDR3 DNA: TGTGCCAGCAGTCCCGTTGGGAGGGTATCAGATACGCAGTATTTT.

The chain uses TRBV19 and TRBJ2-2; no clear D gene. The CDR3 sequence is 13 residues long. V dropped 5 bases and J dropped 5 bases, with 9 bases sitting between them. CDR1 LNHDA and CDR2 SQIVND come from the germline V gene (reference sequence). CDR3 region: CASSSRPTGELFF. The CDR3 DNA sequence: TGTGCCAGTAGTTCCCGCCCTACCGGGGAGCTGTTTTTT.

V and J are TRBV24-1 and TRBJ1-1, with D uncertain. V gave up 1 base and J gave up 2 bases, with 4 bases separating them. Germline values: CDR1 KGHDR, CDR2 SFDVKD. The CDR3 spans 13 residues. As DNA, the CDR3 is TGTGCCACCAGTGATTTCGGAAACACTGAAGCTTTCTTT. Amino acids: CATSDFGNTEAFF.

V is TRBV7-8 and J is TRBJ1-3; D remains ambiguous. This CDR3 region has 16 residues. From germline, CDR1 is SGHVS and CDR2 FQNEAQ. V was cut by 3 bases and J by 0 bases, with 12 bases left in between. The CDR3 region is CASSFPRTDSGNTIYF. Written as DNA, the CDR3 is TGTGCCAGCAGCTTCCCGCGGACGGACTCTGGAAACACCATATATTTT.

With regard to this clone: The sample has other DNA sequences that encode this CDR3 too. The chain is built from TRBV12-3 or TRBV12-4 and TRBJ1-2; no firm D call. The germline V and J ends were trimmed by 1 base and 4 bases, with 7 bases remaining between them. The CDR3 sequence is 13 residues long. CDR3 protein: CASSLDSFYGYTF. DNA for the CDR3: TGTGCCAGCAGTTTAGACAGCTTCTATGGCTACACCTTC.

V and J are TRBV27 and TRBJ1-1; 7 bases align to TRBD1. The CDR3 extends over 15 amino acids. The germline CDR1 and CDR2 sequences are MNHEY and SMNVEV (reference sequence). The trim removed 6 bases at V and 2 bases at J, leaving 9 bases unmatched. CDR3 in amino acids: CASSRPGTANTEAFF. The CDR3 DNA is TGTGCCAGCAGCCGCCCAGGGACAGCCAACACTGAAGCTTTCTTT.

The chain joins TRBV11-2 to TRBJ1-1; D may be TRBD1 (5 bases). Germline V CDR1 and CDR2: SGHAT, FQNNGV. Trimming removed 2 bases from V and 1 base from J, with 5 bases in between. CDR3 length: 13 amino acids. CDR3 DNA sequence: TGTGCCAGCAGCTTACAGGGGAACACTGAAGCTTTCTTT. As protein: CASSLQGNTEAFF.

The J gene is TRBJ1-2, the V gene TRBV19; D perhaps matches TRBD1 (5 bases). This CDR3 contains 14 residues. Trimming took off 7 bases at V and 0 bases at J, with 12 bases between the two ends. Germline lookup yields CDR1 LNHDA and CDR2 SQIVND (reference sequence). Written as DNA, the CDR3 is TGTGCCAGTACCTGGGACGGTCCTAACTATGGCTACACCTTC. It is translated as CASTWDGPNYGYTF.